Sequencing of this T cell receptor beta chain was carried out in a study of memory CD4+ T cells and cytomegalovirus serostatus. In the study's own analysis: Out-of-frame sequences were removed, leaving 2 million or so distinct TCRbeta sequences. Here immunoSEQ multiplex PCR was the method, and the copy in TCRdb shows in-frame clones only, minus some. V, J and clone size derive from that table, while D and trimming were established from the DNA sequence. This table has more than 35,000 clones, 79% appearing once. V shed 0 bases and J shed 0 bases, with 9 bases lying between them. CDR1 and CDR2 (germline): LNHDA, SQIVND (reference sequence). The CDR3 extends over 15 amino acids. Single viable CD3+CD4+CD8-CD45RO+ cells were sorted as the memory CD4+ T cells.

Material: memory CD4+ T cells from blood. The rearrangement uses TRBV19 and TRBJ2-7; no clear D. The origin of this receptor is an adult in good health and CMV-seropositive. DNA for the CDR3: TGTGCCAGTAGTATAGATCTAGGGATCTCCTACGAGCAGTACTTC. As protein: CASSIDLGISYEQYF.